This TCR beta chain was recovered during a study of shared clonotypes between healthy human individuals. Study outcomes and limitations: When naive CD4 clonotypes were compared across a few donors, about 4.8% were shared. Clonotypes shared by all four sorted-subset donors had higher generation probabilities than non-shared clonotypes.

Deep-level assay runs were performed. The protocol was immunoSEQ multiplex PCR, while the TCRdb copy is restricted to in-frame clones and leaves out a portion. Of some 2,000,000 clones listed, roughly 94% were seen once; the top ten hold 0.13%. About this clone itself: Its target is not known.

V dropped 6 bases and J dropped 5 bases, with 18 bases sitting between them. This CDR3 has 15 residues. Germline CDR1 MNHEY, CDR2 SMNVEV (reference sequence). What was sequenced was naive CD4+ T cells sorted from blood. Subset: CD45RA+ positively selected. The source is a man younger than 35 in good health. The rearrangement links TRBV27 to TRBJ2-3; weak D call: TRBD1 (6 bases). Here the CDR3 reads CASRQGPNPVDTQYF. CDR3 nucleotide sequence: TGTGCCAGCAGACAGGGACCGAACCCGGTAGATACGCAGTATTTT.